These T cell receptor beta chains were read from a single sample in a study of blood T cell repertoires in COVID-19. Profiling relied on immunoSEQ multiplex PCR, and the TCRdb table lists in-frame clones only, not all of them. This sample has about 150,000 clones; 60% to 85% occur once, and the top ten carry approximately 15%. Sequenced input: peripheral blood. The receptors come from a man aged 50 or older with acute or convalescent COVID-19. Each CDR3 is given with its conserved first and last residue. Each record gives: V gene, clone size, J gene, D gene, CDR3 length, CDR3 protein, CDR3 DNA. D genes are given only for firm matches. The size entry is marked missing in some rows and otherwise reads once, few, many or a size class.

>TRBV2|.|TRBJ2-2|.|14
CASLRTANTGELFF
TGTGCCAGCCTGAGGACAGCGAACACCGGGGAGCTGTTTTTT
>TRBV5-1|.|TRBJ2-1|.|16
CASSFLGVSSYNEQFF
TGCGCCAGCAGCTTTTTAGGGGTGAGCTCCTACAATGAGCAGTTCTTC
>TRBV6-5|.|TRBJ1-6|.|15
CASRDWSSYNSPLHF
TGTGCCAGCAGGGACTGGAGCTCCTATAATTCACCCCTCCACTTT
>TRBV19|.|TRBJ2-1|.|13
CASSISTYNEQFF
TGTGCCAGTAGTATAAGCACCTACAATGAGCAGTTCTTC
>TRBV2|.|TRBJ2-1|.|13
CASSRESYNEQFF
TGTGCCAGCAGCAGGGAATCCTACAATGAGCAGTTCTTC
>TRBV29-1|.|TRBJ1-1|.|13
CSVVTGANTEAFF
TGCAGCGTTGTAACTGGGGCGAACACTGAAGCTTTCTTT
>TRBV18|.|TRBJ2-7|.|12
CASSPSSYEQYF
TGTGCCAGCTCACCCAGCTCCTACGAGCAGTACTTC
>TRBV28|.|TRBJ2-5|.|13
CASISTVQETQYF
TGTGCCAGCATCTCGACAGTCCAGGAGACCCAGTACTTC
>TRBV19|.|TRBJ2-7|TRBD2|14
CASSISSGAYEQYF
TGTGCCAGTAGTATTTCTAGCGGAGCCTACGAGCAGTACTTC
>TRBV5-4|.|TRBJ1-6|TRBD1|17
CASSVGGGQQEGSPLHF
TGTGCCAGCAGCGTGGGTGGGGGACAGCAAGAGGGATCACCCCTCCACTTT
>TRBV29-1|.|TRBJ1-2|.|14
CSVEDPDLRGGYTF
TGCAGCGTTGAAGACCCGGACCTTAGGGGGGGCTACACCTTC
>TRBV3-1/TRBV3-2|.|TRBJ1-5|.|15
CASSRGQGNNQPQHF
TGTGCCAGCAGCCGAGGTCAGGGAAACAATCAGCCCCAGCATTTT
>TRBV5-5|.|TRBJ2-2|.|18
CASSLRTVPSARTGELFF
TGTGCCAGCAGCCTTCGGACAGTCCCCTCAGCTCGCACCGGGGAGCTGTTTTTT
>TRBV19|.|TRBJ2-1|.|15
CASSMGGRPYNEQFF
TGTGCCAGTAGTATGGGCGGGCGACCCTACAATGAGCAGTTCTTC
>TRBV6-1|.|TRBJ1-3|.|13
CASSERGGNTIYF
TGTGCCAGCAGTGAAAGGGGTGGTAACACCATATATTTT
>TRBV28|.|TRBJ2-3|.|13
CASSPSGRGTQYF
TGTGCCAGCAGCCCCTCCGGGCGGGGAACGCAGTATTTT
>TRBV9|.|TRBJ2-1|.|15
CASSVSSALYNEQFF
TGTGCCAGCAGCGTCAGCAGCGCCCTTTACAATGAGCAGTTCTTC
>TRBV6-4|many|TRBJ2-1|TRBD2|15
CASSATSGEGNEQFF
TGTGCCAGCAGTGCGACTAGCGGGGAGGGCAATGAGCAGTTCTTC
>TRBV5-1|.|TRBJ2-5|.|16
CASSLTPTTAQETQYF
TGCGCCAGCAGCTTGACACCGACTACGGCCCAAGAGACCCAGTACTTC
>TRBV11-2|.|TRBJ2-2|.|15
CASSLGPSNTGELFF
TGTGCCAGCAGCCTCGGTCCTTCGAACACCGGGGAGCTGTTTTTT
>TRBV5-4|.|TRBJ2-7|TRBD2|15
CASSLAAGGPQEQYF
TGTGCCAGCAGCTTGGCGGCGGGGGGGCCGCAAGAGCAGTACTTC
>TRBV19|.|TRBJ2-5|TRBD2|15
CASSNSGGAEETQYF
TGTGCCAGTAGTAATAGCGGGGGGGCAGAGGAGACCCAGTACTTC
>TRBV3-1/TRBV3-2|.|TRBJ2-2|.|16
CASSPKAGVNTGELFF
TGTGCCAGCAGCCCTAAGGCAGGGGTCAACACCGGGGAGCTGTTTTTT
>TRBV28|few|TRBJ1-1|.|12
CASRDLNTEAFF
TGTGCCAGCAGGGACTTGAACACTGAAGCTTTCTTT
>TRBV3-1/TRBV3-2|once|TRBJ1-2|TRBD1|16
CASSQRTGRTNYGYTF
TGTGCCAGCAGCCAACGGACAGGACGAACTAACTATGGCTACACCTTC
>TRBV20-1|.|TRBJ1-1|.|10
CSVRRAEAFF
TGCAGTGTCCGGAGGGCTGAAGCTTTCTTT
>TRBV5-4|.|TRBJ2-1|.|13
CASSLDRNNEQFF
TGTGCCAGCAGCTTGGACAGGAACAATGAGCAGTTCTTC
>TRBV9|.|TRBJ2-1|.|17
CASSPSGSATLYNEQFF
TGTGCCAGCAGCCCCAGTGGTAGCGCAACACTTTACAATGAGCAGTTCTTC
>TRBV6-6|few|TRBJ2-2|.|12
CASRGIDGELFF
TGTGCCAGCAGGGGCATTGACGGGGAGCTGTTTTTT
>TRBV20-1|.|TRBJ2-5|TRBD1|11
CSSGGGETQYF
TGCAGCTCAGGGGGCGGGGAGACCCAGTACTTC
>TRBV18|.|TRBJ1-2|.|15
CASSPDLDSNYGYTF
TGTGCCAGCTCGCCCGACTTGGACAGCAACTATGGCTACACCTTC
>TRBV27|.|TRBJ1-5|.|14
CASSGDGSNQPQHF
TGTGCCAGCTCGGGGGACGGTAGCAATCAGCCCCAGCATTTT
>TRBV5-5|.|TRBJ1-4|.|14
CASSFAGDGEKLFF
TGTGCCAGCAGCTTTGCAGGGGATGGGGAAAAACTGTTTTTT
>TRBV30|.|TRBJ1-3|TRBD1|17
CAWSTGTGVFSGNTIYF
TGTGCCTGGAGTACAGGGACAGGGGTCTTCTCTGGAAACACCATATATTTT
>TRBV7-8|.|TRBJ2-1|TRBD2|15
CASSLGLAGNNEQFF
TGTGCCAGCAGCCTGGGACTAGCGGGGAACAATGAGCAGTTCTTC
>TRBV5-4|.|TRBJ2-5|TRBD2|15
CASSLSGGAEETQYF
TGTGCCAGCAGCTTAAGCGGGGGGGCCGAGGAGACCCAGTACTTC
>TRBV7-8|.|TRBJ1-3|.|16
CASSLGGPTTGNTIYF
TGTGCCAGCAGCTTAGGGGGGCCTACCACTGGAAACACCATATATTTT
>TRBV7-6|.|TRBJ2-3|TRBD2|15
CASSSGLAGADTQYF
TGTGCCAGCAGCTCCGGACTAGCGGGGGCAGATACGCAGTATTTT
>TRBV29-1|.|TRBJ2-7|.|15
CSVEDRRGRAYEQYF
TGCAGCGTTGAAGATCGGAGGGGGCGAGCCTACGAGCAGTACTTC
>TRBV6-5|.|TRBJ2-1|TRBD1|15
CASSPGTEVINEQFF
TGTGCCAGCAGTCCCGGGACAGAGGTAATCAATGAGCAGTTCTTC
>TRBV14|once|TRBJ1-2|TRBD1|13
CASSLTGGSGYTF
TGTGCCAGCAGTTTAACAGGGGGCAGTGGCTACACCTTC
>TRBV2|few|TRBJ1-5|.|13
CASSVTIDQPQHF
TGTGCCAGCAGTGTGACAATTGATCAGCCCCAGCATTTT
>TRBV2|.|TRBJ2-5|TRBD1|14
CASSRDRGWETQYF
TGTGCCAGCAGTCGGGACAGGGGATGGGAGACCCAGTACTTC
>TRBV3-1/TRBV3-2|many|TRBJ2-1|.|17
CASSQADRLGSYNEQFF
TGTGCCAGCAGCCAGGCCGACAGGTTGGGAAGCTACAATGAGCAGTTCTTC
>TRBV14|.|TRBJ2-1|TRBD1|21
CASSQVQTGGGYKGFYNEQFF
TGTGCCAGCAGCCAAGTTCAGACAGGGGGCGGCTATAAGGGTTTCTACAATGAGCAGTTCTTC
>TRBV6-5|once|TRBJ2-2|.|13
CASFFPATGELFF
TGTGCCAGTTTTTTCCCCGCGACCGGGGAGCTGTTTTTT
>TRBV20-1|.|TRBJ1-1|.|11
CSAGGNTEAFF
TGCAGTGCAGGAGGGAACACTGAAGCTTTCTTT
>TRBV5-6|.|TRBJ2-2|.|12
CASSLGGGELFF
TGTGCCAGCAGCTTGGGAGGCGGGGAGCTGTTTTTT